A selection of T cell receptor beta chains follows, all from one sample in a study of CD8 T cells in ankylosing spondylitis. TCRdb passed the 5' RACE reads through MiXCR, listing each CDR3 protein once. The repertoire holds some 240,000 distinct CDR3 sequences, under 30% seen once, with approximately 0.61% in the top ten. Sequencing used blood, either unsorted or a sorted T cell fraction (not recorded which). These receptors were obtained from a male donor with ankylosing spondylitis or in good health (not recorded which). Each CDR3 is given with its conserved first and last residue. D genes are given only for firm matches. Size is stated for part of the rows, as once, few or many counts, or as a class when the clone is expanded.

>TRBD2|.|TRBV6-2/TRBV6-3|TRBJ2-1
TGTGCCAGCAGTTTCCCTTTCGGGGGGGTCTATGAGCAGTTCTTC
CASSFPFGGVYEQFF
>TRBD1|many|TRBV24-1|TRBJ2-1
TGTGCCACCAGTGATGCTCGCGGGACAGGGGGCCTGTTCCATGAGCAGTTCTTC
CATSDARGTGGLFHEQFF
>TRBD2|few|TRBV12-3/TRBV12-4|TRBJ2-5
TGTGCCAGCAGTCCATTGACTAGCCCCGAGACCCAGTACTTC
CASSPLTSPETQYF
>.|many|TRBV29-1|TRBJ2-3
TGCAGCGTTGCAAGGGGGAATGGAGATACGCAGTATTTT
CSVARGNGDTQYF
>.|.|TRBV30|TRBJ1-1
TGTGCCTGGAGAGGATCAGGCCCCCCGGCTTTCTTT
CAWRGSGPPAFF
>.|.|TRBV20-1|TRBJ2-3
TGCAGTGCTAGGGGTTGGGGTCCCGAACCCTGGGGTAATACGCAGTATTTT
CSARGWGPEPWGNTQYF
>TRBD1|many|TRBV14|TRBJ2-7
TGTGCCAGCAGCCCCTCCGGGACAGGGCCCTACGAGCAGTACTTC
CASSPSGTGPYEQYF
>.|many|TRBV29-1|TRBJ2-1
TGCAGCGTTACCAGGGTTTTGGGTGAGCAGTTCTTC
CSVTRVLGEQFF
>.|few|TRBV29-1|TRBJ1-1
TGCAGCGCCCAATCGACAGTGAACACTGAAGCTTTCTTT
CSAQSTVNTEAFF
>TRBD2|many|TRBV3-1|TRBJ2-1
TGTGCCAGCAGCCAAGGACTAGCGGGGGTTAACAATGAGCAGTTCTTC
CASSQGLAGVNNEQFF
>.|few|TRBV7-6|TRBJ2-1
TGTGCCAGCAGCCGAGGGACACCCTTCTACAATGAGCAGTTCTTC
CASSRGTPFYNEQFF
>TRBD2|.|TRBV10-3|TRBJ2-2
TGTGCCATCAGTGGACTAGCGGACACCGGGGAGCTGTTTTTT
CAISGLADTGELFF
>.|many|TRBV29-1|TRBJ2-7
TGCAGCGGCGGACAGCGGTTGGGGTACGAGCAGTACTTC
CSGGQRLGYEQYF
>TRBD1|few|TRBV6-5|TRBJ1-6
TGTGCCAGCAGTTACGTAGGGACAGTTAATTCACCCCTCCACTTT
CASSYVGTVNSPLHF
>TRBD1|few|TRBV27|TRBJ2-3
TGTGCCAGCATGCGGCAGGGGGTGGCAGATACGCAGTATTTT
CASMRQGVADTQYF
>.|many|TRBV4-1|TRBJ1-1
TGCGCCAGCAGCCCGTACCACGGACAGATGAACACTGAAGCTTTCTTT
CASSPYHGQMNTEAFF
>.|many|TRBV12-3/TRBV12-4|TRBJ1-5
TGTGCCAGCAGTTTAAGTGACCATAGAGGTCAGCCCCAGCATTTT
CASSLSDHRGQPQHF
>.|.|TRBV12-3/TRBV12-4|TRBJ2-5
TGTGCCAGCAGTCCTTCCTTCCAGGGTCCCCAAGAGACCCAGTACTTC
CASSPSFQGPQETQYF
>TRBD1|.|TRBV19|TRBJ2-7
TGTGCCAGTAGTATTGGACAGGGGGTAGGGGAGCAGTACTTC
CASSIGQGVGEQYF
>.|few|TRBV12-3/TRBV12-4|TRBJ2-1
TGTGCCAGCAGTTTCGGGACTCTCGGCTCCTACAATGAGCAGTTCTTC
CASSFGTLGSYNEQFF
>.|many|TRBV15|TRBJ1-2
TGTGCCACCAGCAGAGCGGAGACGGGCCGGGGTGGCTACACCTTC
CATSRAETGRGGYTF
>TRBD1|many|TRBV10-1|TRBJ1-6
TGCGCCAGCAGTGTCCAGGGGGTGAATTCACCCCTCCACTTT
CASSVQGVNSPLHF
>.|.|TRBV20-1|TRBJ1-2
TGCAGTGCTAGAAATTGGGGGGCTGGGTATGGCTACACCTTC
CSARNWGAGYGYTF
>TRBD2|.|TRBV7-2|TRBJ2-3
TGTGCCAGCAGCTGGACTAGCGGGGGGCAAGGAGATACGCAGTATTTT
CASSWTSGGQGDTQYF
>.|.|TRBV20-1|TRBJ2-3
TGCAGTGCCCGACCGGCAGCAATACCACAGATAACGCAGTATTTT
CSARPAAIPQITQYF
>TRBD1|.|TRBV6-1|TRBJ1-6
TGTGCCAGCAGGAGGGGACAGGGAGATTCACCCCTCCACTTT
CASRRGQGDSPLHF
>TRBD1|few|TRBV20-1|TRBJ2-7
TGCAGTGCTACCCCAGGGGGCCCCTACGAGCAGTACTTC
CSATPGGPYEQYF
>.|few|TRBV11-2|TRBJ2-3
TGTGCCAGCAGCTTAGATGGGGGTGGGGGAAGTGGCACAGATACGCAGTATTTT
CASSLDGGGGSGTDTQYF
>TRBD2|.|TRBV11-2|TRBJ2-1
TGTGCCAGCAGCGTACCGGGACTAGCGAGTGAGCAGTTCTTC
CASSVPGLASEQFF